The T cell receptor beta chain described here comes from a study of blood T cell repertoires in COVID-19 (dated by TCRdb to 2020 to 2022). Study-level background: The collaborator samples originated in the United States, Italy and Spain and spanned the acute and convalescent phases of COVID-19. The prospective study material was composed of cDNA or gDNA derived from T cells, B-cell-depleted T cells, or PBMCs. Subjects who had been exposed to COVID-19, were actively infected with it, or had recovered from it provided the deeply sampled blood TCRbeta repertoires that made up the dataset. The repertoires were released in a freely available public database intended as a resource for research on the immune response to SARS-CoV-2. The samples were drawn from the first 160 participants of the ongoing ImmuneRACE study and from 1,254 subjects provided by 6 global collaborators. Nearly every sample came with metadata listing a de-identified subject ID, COVID-19 status, age in years and sex. Where available, HLA class I and class II types were obtained from metadata supplied by the sample provider rather than from assay-based typing.

Findings and caveats that apply to the study as a whole: Clinical and demographic metadata were provided uncurated, with the amount varying by source and participant.

Cut back by 5 bases and 15 bases, the V and J ends lie 14 bases apart. The CDR3 holds 11 amino acids from the cysteine to the phenylalanine. The CDR3 DNA has 33 bases and is translated from base 1. Taken from the germline V gene, the CDR1 and CDR2 loops are MDHEN and SYDVKM. Collaborating institutions collected whole blood in K2EDTA tubes following their own protocols. For TCRbeta analysis, collaborators shipped samples as frozen whole blood, isolated PBMCs, or DNA extracted from either of those sample types. TCRbeta CDR3 regions were amplified from genomic DNA using the immunoSEQ Assay, a bias-controlled multiplex PCR. The study's own analysis went as follows. Within the assay, amplification of reference gene primers was used to estimate how many nucleated cells each sample contained. Sequence reads were collapsed and filtered to measure the absolute abundance of every unique TCRbeta CDR3 rearrangement. Productive Simpson clonality was computed per sample as the square root of Simpson's diversity index over productive rearrangements. Not all clones reach the TCRdb copy of this immuneACCESS table, which keeps in-frame sequences only. Checked studies attribute under half of the gap to unresolved V genes and leave the rest unexplained. The V and J calls and clone size are taken from that table; D and trimming were inferred from the DNA. Counted in this sample were fewer than 120,000 clones; 88% of them appeared once. Less than 4% of the sample belongs to the ten largest clones.

Comment on this clone: Its antigen target is currently unknown. The record has no base qualities; no much larger clone is one base away.

The sequence derives from a woman aged 45-65 years with acute or convalescent COVID-19. Sequenced input: peripheral blood. The receptor chain draws on TRBV28 and TRBJ2-1, with the identity of the D gene unclear. The CDR3 region reads CASSPGAGLFF. DNA sequence: TGTGCCAGCAGTCCCGGCGCAGGCTTGTTCTTC. With the rest looked up from the reference TRBV28 and TRBJ2-1 genes rather than sequenced, the full variable domain is DVKVTQSSRYLVKRTGEKVFLECVQDMDHENMFWYRQDPGLGLRLIYFSYDVKMKEKGDIPEGYSVSREKKERFSLILESASTNQTSMYLCASSPGAGLFFGPGTRLTVL.